This T cell receptor (beta chain) is from a study of T cell repertoires in cytomegalovirus infection. TCRdb re-derived calls from the reads in MiXCR, one entry per CDR3 protein. The data hold around 350,000 distinct CDR3 sequences, with approximately 18% observed a single time. Deletions cut 4 bases from V and 5 bases from J, with 14 bases between. CDR3 length: 14 amino acids. The germline V gene encodes CDR1 SGHVS and CDR2 FQNEAQ. Concerning this clonotype: Its matching antigen is unknown.

Study-level results: Frequencies of public TCR beta families were cumulated, and this identified carriers of CMV plus the relevant HLA. In two of eight donors, the top clonotype was HLA-C-restricted CMV-specific.

This chain uses TRBV7-8 with TRBJ2-5; D might be TRBD1 (6 bases). Sequenced: PBMCs. The origin of this receptor is a human donor in good health (CMV status not recorded). Some clones in this sample may be carry-over from other donors' samples. The CDR3 DNA is TGTGCCAGCAGCTCCGACAGGTACGCGGAGACCCAGTACTTC. Protein sequence: CASSSDRYAETQYF.